The clone carrying this T cell receptor (beta chain) was detected only a few times. Its specificity is unknown. This sample stems from a study of response to subunit inactivated influenza vaccine. TCRdb independently ran MiXCR on the RT-PCR reads; one entry per CDR3 protein. The sample yields 650,000 to 800,000 distinct CDR3 sequences, around a sixth seen once. Whole-study findings and limits: Authors suggested each seasonal flu vaccination may recruit only limited numbers of new T cells.

CDR3 length equals 17 residues. Germline V gives CDR1 SGHVS, CDR2 FQNEAQ. The V end lost 5 bases, the J end lost 3 bases, and 20 bases lay between the germline ends. The J gene is TRBJ1-5, the V gene TRBV7-8, with a weak D call TRBD1 (6 bases). The sequencing here drew on PBMCs from blood, taken 5 days after vaccination. This clonotype was obtained from a man aged 50 to 59 who received an inactivated influenza vaccine. The CDR3, as DNA: TGTGCCAGCAGCCCCTCCGGGGGCGGGGGCCTCAATCAGCCCCAGCATTTT. Protein sequence: CASSPSGGGGLNQPQHF.